These 27 T cell receptor beta chains were all obtained from the same sample, sequenced in a study of blood T cells in healthy people across ages. With a J-beta primer mix and a sample-barcoded 5' primer, a second PCR ran about 7 to 12 cycles. Via MiXCR, TCRdb re-called the 5' RACE reads, giving one row per CDR3 protein. The sample holds hundreds of thousands of distinct CDR3 sequences, 29% seen once. The sequenced sample consisted of blood. Receptors originate from an elderly woman in good health.

Notes on this clonotype: Its ends do not fully match the called genes, so a read error is possible. The V gene is TRBV7-2, the J gene TRBJ2-7, with D maybe TRBD1 (6 bases). The CDR3 runs 16 residues. Looked up from germline, CDR1 is SGHTA and CDR2 is FQGNSA. CDR3 region: CASGLGIQGSSHEQYF. The CDR3 nucleotides are TGTGCCAGCGGCTTAGGGATCCAGGGGAGTTCCCACGAGCAGTACTTC.

Details on this clonotype: A much more abundant neighbour one base away suggests this may be a read error. The chain carries TRBV3-1 and TRBJ2-5; tentative D call: TRBD1 (5 bases). The CDR3 is 14 residues long. CDR1 and CDR2 from the germline V gene are LGHDT and YNNKEL (reference sequence). The CDR3 sequence: CASSQEYRKEAQYF. The CDR3 DNA reads TGTGCCAGCAGCCAAGAGTACAGGAAAGAGGCCCAGTACTTC.

This clonotype was counted at least ten times. This sequence joins TRBV30 and TRBJ2-6; TRBD1 is a possible D gene (6 bases). CDR1 is GTSNPN, CDR2 SVGIG, per germline (reference sequence). The CDR3 sequence is 15 residues long. V lost 2 bases, J lost 2 bases, and 10 bases lay in between. In DNA, the CDR3 is TGTGCCTGGAGTCTTCGGACAGCTGGGGCCAACGTCCTGACTTTC. Translation gives CAWSLRTAGANVLTF.

Of note for this clonotype: One end of the junction does not line up with germline, which may come from a read error. The rearrangement links TRBV7-2 to TRBJ1-4, with 8 bases lining up with TRBD1. The CDR3 totals 15 residues. The germline CDR1 and CDR2 sequences are SGHTA and FQGNSA. The CDR3 loop is CASSSNRGINERLFF. CDR3 nucleotide sequence: TGTGCCAGCAGCTCCAACAGGGGGATTAATGAAAGACTGTTTTTT. Full variable domain (missing parts from reference TRBV7-2 and TRBJ1-4): GAGVSQSPSNKVTEKGKDVELRCDPISGHTALYWYRQSLGQGLEFLIYFQGNSAPDKSGLPSDRFSAERTGGSVSTLTIQRTQQEDSAVYLCASSSNRGINERLFFGSGTQLSVL.

This clonotype was counted at least ten times. The rearrangement links TRBV29-1 to TRBJ1-5, with TRBD1 matching 9 bases. V shed 4 bases and J 4 bases; nucleotides not matched to a gene: 5. The CDR3 consists of 14 residues. Germline V gives CDR1 SQVTM, CDR2 ANQGSEA. This CDR3 reads CSVATGTGNQPQHF. The CDR3 bases are TGCAGCGTTGCCACCGGGACAGGGAATCAGCCCCAGCATTTT. The whole variable domain, remainder taken from reference TRBV29-1 and TRBJ1-5, is SAVISQKPSRDICQRGTSLTIQCQVDSQVTMMFWYRQQPGQSLTLIATANQGSEATYESGFVIDKFPISRPNLTFSTLTVSNMSPEDSSIYLCSVATGTGNQPQHFGDGTRLSIL.

At least ten counts were recorded for this clonotype. The V gene is TRBV6-2 or TRBV6-3, the J gene TRBJ2-7; D remains unclear. V dropped 2 bases and J dropped 2 bases, with 13 bases sitting between them. Per germline, CDR1 MNHEY and CDR2 SVGEGT. This CDR3 comprises 15 residues. CDR3 sequence (DNA): TGTGCCAGCAGTTACGGTAGGGCTCCCCCCTACGAGCAGTACTTC. It specifies CASSYGRAPPYEQYF.

This clonotype was counted between two and nine times. It may be a read error: a sequence one base away is much more abundant. The V gene is TRBV4-3, the J gene TRBJ2-7; the D is unclear. V lost 4 bases and J lost 7, with 17 bases in between. CDR3 length: 14 residues. Germline loops: CDR1 LGHNA, CDR2 YSLEER. CDR3 nucleotides: TGCGCCAGCAGCCCATCCTCCTCCTACAATGAGCAGTACTTC. Amino acid sequence: CASSPSSSYNEQYF.

CDR3 nucleotide sequence: TGTGCCAGCAGCCGAGATCTGAGGGGTCGAACGAATGAGCAGTACTTC. Its translation: CASSRDLRGRTNEQYF. The chain joins TRBV3-1 to TRBJ2-7; D is tentatively TRBD1 or TRBD2 (5 bases each). The CDR3 extends over 16 amino acids. Germline assignment: CDR1 LGHDT and CDR2 YNNKEL (reference sequence). V was pared by 4 bases and J by 7 bases, with 23 bases between.

V and J are TRBV20-1 and TRBJ1-5; 7 nucleotides line up with TRBD1. CDR1 and CDR2 (germline): DFQATT, SNEGSKA (reference sequence). V dropped 6 bases and J dropped 3; count of bases not matched to a gene: 8. The CDR3 is 14 residues long. The CDR3 nucleotides are TGCAGTGCGCCGAAACAGGGGAACAATCAGCCCCAGCATTTT. It specifies CSAPKQGNNQPQHF.

This clonotype was detected many times. The V and J genes are TRBV7-2 and TRBJ2-7; 8 bases fit TRBD1. The CDR3 covers 16 residues. The V gene end was trimmed by 1 base and the J gene end by 4 bases; junction bases not matched to a gene: 9. Germline CDR1 SGHTA, CDR2 FQGNSA. In nucleotides, the CDR3 is TGTGCCAGCAGCTTAGGGGGGCAGGGGGCTTTTTACGAGCAGTACTTC. This translates into CASSLGGQGAFYEQYF. The full variable domain, with the rest looked up from reference TRBV7-2 and TRBJ2-7, is GAGVSQSPSNKVTEKGKDVELRCDPISGHTALYWYRQSLGQGLEFLIYFQGNSAPDKSGLPSDRFSAERTGGSVSTLTIQRTQQEDSAVYLCASSLGGQGAFYEQYFGPGTRLTVT.

J is TRBJ2-7 and V is TRBV30; D is tentatively TRBD1 or TRBD2 (5 bases each). Trimming cost V 8 bases and J 3 bases, with 17 bases left between them. The CDR3 contains 13 residues. Germline assignment: CDR1 GTSNPN and CDR2 SVGIG (reference sequence). CDR3 amino acids: CARMGTGGYEQYF. For the CDR3, the DNA is TGTGCCCGGATGGGGACGGGCGGCTACGAGCAGTACTTC. The full variable domain, completed using reference TRBV30 and TRBJ2-7, is SQTIHQWPATLVQPVGSPLSLECTVEGTSNPNLYWYRQAAGRGLQLLFYSVGIGQISSEVPQNLSASRPQDRQFILSSKKLLLSDSGFYLCARMGTGGYEQYFGPGTRLTVT.

This clonotype has a count of ten or more. CDR3 coding DNA: TGCGCCAGCAGCTTATTAACAGGGGAAGAGACCCAGTACTTC. This gives the protein CASSLLTGEETQYF. The chain employs TRBV5-1 and TRBJ2-5; TRBD1 matches at 7 bases. Germline trimming cut 2 bases from V and 3 bases from J; bases unmatched to any gene: 4. This CDR3 is 14 amino acids long. From germline, CDR1 is SGHRS and CDR2 YFSETQ.

The rearrangement joins TRBV20-1 to TRBJ2-1; weak D call: TRBD2 (6 bases). Trimming removed 5 bases at V and 13 bases at J, with 18 bases between. The CDR3 has 12 amino acids. CDR1 and CDR2 (germline): DFQATT, SNEGSKA (reference sequence). As DNA, the CDR3 is TGCAGTGCTGGTGGGGGGACGGAGACCCAGTTCTTC. It specifies CSAGGGTETQFF.

Remarks on this clonotype: A clone one base away is much larger, so this may be a read error. The chain has TRBV5-4 and TRBJ2-1, with 8 bases lining up with TRBD1. The CDR3 covers 14 residues. The trim removed 4 bases at V and 13 bases at J, leaving 13 bases unmatched. Germline V gene data show CDR1 as SGHNT and CDR2 as YYREEE (reference sequence). CDR3 bases: TGTGCCAGCAGCCACGCGGACAGGGCAGAGACCCAGTTCTTC. Its protein product is CASSHADRAETQFF.

Regarding this clonotype: One base away lies a much larger clone, so this may be a sequencing read error. The chain carries TRBV6-6 and TRBJ2-4; D is undetermined. The J call could be wrong; TRBJ2-5 is a better fit for the DNA end. The CDR3 consists of 12 residues. Per the germline V gene, CDR1 is MNHNY and CDR2 is SVGAGI (reference sequence). DNA of the CDR3: TGTGCCTGCACTAACCCGCAAGAGACCCAGTACTTC. Its protein is CACTNPQETQYF.

This clonotype turned up a few times. Sequence at one end of the junction differs from germline and may be a read error. The chain is built from TRBV27 and TRBJ1-1; D ambiguous. The length of the CDR3 is 11 residues. CDR1 and CDR2 from the germline V gene are MNHEY and SMNVEV (reference sequence). The CDR3 DNA sequence: TGTGTCAGCAGGAATTTAGCGGAAGCTTTCTTT. This encodes CVSRNLAEAFF.

In this sample, this clonotype turned up many times. The V call is TRBV12-3 or TRBV12-4, the J call TRBJ2-1, with D hard to call. Trimming pared 2 bases from V and 7 bases from J, leaving 15 bases between. This CDR3 is 15 amino acids long. CDR3 residues: CASSLNYGPSNEQFF. In DNA form, the CDR3 reads TGTGCCAGCAGTTTAAATTACGGGCCTTCTAATGAGCAGTTCTTC.

As regards this clonotype: This may stem from a read error, because a much larger clone lies one nucleotide away. The chain couples TRBV7-2 to TRBJ2-1, with D perhaps matching TRBD1 or TRBD2 (5 bases each). Germline V lookup: CDR1 SGHTA, CDR2 FQGNSA. Trimming shortened V by 1 base and J by 7 bases, and 14 bases separated the two germline ends. The CDR3 sequence is 15 residues long. DNA of the CDR3: TGTGCCAGCAGCTTAGATCGGACGGGGCGGAATGAGCAGTTCTTC. Amino acid sequence: CASSLDRTGRNEQFF.

As regards this clonotype: A much larger clone lies a single base off, so this may be a read error. The V call is TRBV5-1, the J call TRBJ2-1, with TRBD2 identical over 11 bases. Trimming removed 5 bases from V and 4 bases from J; junction bases left unmatched: 5. This CDR3 is built from 15 residues. Germline CDR1 and CDR2: SGHRS and YFSETQ. CDR3 sequence reads: CASRLPSGGYNEQFF. CDR3 DNA sequence: TGCGCCAGCAGACTGCCTAGCGGGGGGTACAATGAGCAGTTCTTC.

This clonotype has ten or more counts. The CDR3 reads CSASPKQGGGQPQHF. The CDR3 DNA reads as TGCAGTGCTAGTCCCAAACAGGGGGGAGGTCAGCCCCAGCATTTT. J is TRBJ1-5 and V is TRBV20-1; 8 bases align to TRBD1. J was trimmed by 6 bases and V by 3 bases; bases with no gene match: 10. Germline CDR1 reads DFQATT; CDR2 reads SNEGSKA (reference sequence). This CDR3 comprises 15 residues.

The chain employs TRBV5-6 and TRBJ1-2; D gene uncertain. The CDR3 has 14 amino acids. Trimming shortened V by 2 bases and J by 8 bases, and 16 bases separated the two germline ends. The germline V gene has CDR1 SGHDT and CDR2 YYEEEE. CDR3 sequence: CASSLGRVGTGYTF. In nucleotides, the CDR3 is TGTGCCAGCAGCTTAGGAAGGGTCGGCACAGGCTACACCTTC.

The V call is TRBV2, the J call TRBJ1-2, with D perhaps TRBD1 (6 bases). Germline CDR1 reads SNHLY; CDR2 reads FYNNEI. V lost 7 bases, J lost 4 bases, and 22 bases lay in between. The CDR3 sequence is 16 residues long. The CDR3 reads CASTAHSGAGVYGYTF. The CDR3 DNA reads TGTGCCAGCACCGCCCATTCCGGGGCAGGGGTCTATGGCTACACCTTC.

Note on this clonotype: This CDR3 is missing its conserved last phenylalanine or tryptophan, likely due to a read error. No DNA is shown, since the ends of the CDR3 on it are uncertain; the CDR3 is the one TCRdb lists. The chain combines TRBV7-9 with TRBJ2-1. The CDR3 is made up of 11 amino acids, end residues included. CDR1 and CDR2 (germline): SEHNR, FQNEAQ (reference sequence). This CDR3 reads CASSRFSTFGS.

This clonotype was detected a few times. This chain joins TRBV19 and TRBJ2-3; 9 nucleotides align to TRBD2. The V and J ends lost 6 bases and 2 bases, in that order; junction bases with no gene match: 9. This CDR3 has 16 amino acids. Germline V lookup: CDR1 LNHDA, CDR2 SQIVND (reference sequence). The CDR3 DNA is TGTGCCAGTAGCACGTCCAGCGGGGGGCTCACAGATACGCAGTATTTT. Protein sequence: CASSTSSGGLTDTQYF.

V gene TRBV18 combines with J gene TRBJ1-1; no definite D call. From germline, CDR1 is KGHSH and CDR2 LQKENI. Trimming removed 3 bases from V and 4 bases from J, with 12 bases in between. CDR3 size: 14 residues. This CDR3 is CASSPGVGGTEAFF. The DNA for the CDR3 is TGTGCCAGCTCACCTGGGGTGGGTGGCACTGAAGCTTTCTTT.

This clonotype has at least ten counts. The chain has TRBV28 and TRBJ2-3; no clear D. This CDR3 has 11 amino acids. Germline CDR1 reads MDHEN; CDR2 reads SYDVKM. V was cut by 4 bases and J by 7 bases, with 6 bases left in between. CDR3 nucleotides: TGTGCCAGCAGTTGGGAACATACGCAGTATTTT. This gives the protein CASSWEHTQYF. Together with reference TRBV28 and TRBJ2-3, the CDR3 gives the full variable domain: DVKVTQSSRYLVKRTGEKVFLECVQDMDHENMFWYRQDPGLGLRLIYFSYDVKMKEKGDIPEGYSVSREKKERFSLILESASTNQTSMYLCASSWEHTQYFGPGTRLTVL.

The gene calls are TRBV24-1 and TRBJ2-1, with 8 bases aligning to TRBD1. The length of the CDR3 is 16 residues. Unmatched junction bases numbered 16, after V lost 4 bases and J lost 12 bases. The germline CDR1 and CDR2 sequences are KGHDR and SFDVKD. The CDR3 bases are TGTGCCACCAGTGAGTGGACAGGGCCATCCCGAGGTATGCAGTTCTTC. This encodes CATSEWTGPSRGMQFF.